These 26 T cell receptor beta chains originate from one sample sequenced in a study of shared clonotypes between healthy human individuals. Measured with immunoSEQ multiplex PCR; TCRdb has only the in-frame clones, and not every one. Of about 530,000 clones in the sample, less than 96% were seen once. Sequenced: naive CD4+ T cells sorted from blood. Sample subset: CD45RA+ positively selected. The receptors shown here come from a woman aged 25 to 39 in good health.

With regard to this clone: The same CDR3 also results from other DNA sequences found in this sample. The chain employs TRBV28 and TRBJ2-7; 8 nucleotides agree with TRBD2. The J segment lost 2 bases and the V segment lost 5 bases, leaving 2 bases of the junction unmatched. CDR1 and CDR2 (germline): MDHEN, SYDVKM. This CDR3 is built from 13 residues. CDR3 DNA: TGTGCCAGCAGTCTAGCGGGCCCCTACGAGCAGTACTTC. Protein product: CASSLAGPYEQYF.

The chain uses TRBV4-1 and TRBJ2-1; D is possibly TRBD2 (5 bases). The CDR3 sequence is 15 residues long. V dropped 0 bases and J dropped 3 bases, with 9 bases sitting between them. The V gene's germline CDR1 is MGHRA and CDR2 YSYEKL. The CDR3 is CASSQDGVGYNEQFF. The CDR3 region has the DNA TGCGCCAGCAGCCAAGACGGGGTGGGCTACAATGAGCAGTTCTTC.

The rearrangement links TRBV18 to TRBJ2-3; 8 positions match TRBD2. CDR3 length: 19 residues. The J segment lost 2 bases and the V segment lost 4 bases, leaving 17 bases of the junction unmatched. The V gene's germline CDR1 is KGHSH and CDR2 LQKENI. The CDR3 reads CASSLRPQGDGRATDTQYF. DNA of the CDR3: TGTGCCAGCTCACTCCGGCCCCAGGGAGACGGGAGGGCCACAGATACGCAGTATTTT.

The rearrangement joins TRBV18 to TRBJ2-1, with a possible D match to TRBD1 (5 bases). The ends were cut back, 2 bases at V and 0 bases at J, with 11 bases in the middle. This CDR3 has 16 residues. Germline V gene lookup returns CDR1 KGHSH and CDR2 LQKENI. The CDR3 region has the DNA TGTGCCAGCTCACCAGGGGCGACCAGCTCCTACAATGAGCAGTTCTTC. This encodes CASSPGATSSYNEQFF.

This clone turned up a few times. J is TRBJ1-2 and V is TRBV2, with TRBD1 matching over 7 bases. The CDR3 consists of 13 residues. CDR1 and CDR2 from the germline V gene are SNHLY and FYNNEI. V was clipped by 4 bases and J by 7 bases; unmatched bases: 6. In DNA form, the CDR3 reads TGTGCCAGCAGTGGGGACAGCGGTATTGGCTACACCTTC. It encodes CASSGDSGIGYTF.

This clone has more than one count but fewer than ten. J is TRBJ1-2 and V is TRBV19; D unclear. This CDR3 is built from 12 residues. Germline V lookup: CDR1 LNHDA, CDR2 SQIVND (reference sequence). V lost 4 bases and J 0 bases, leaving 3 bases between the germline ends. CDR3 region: CASSKANYGYTF. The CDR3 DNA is TGTGCCAGTAGTAAGGCTAACTATGGCTACACCTTC.

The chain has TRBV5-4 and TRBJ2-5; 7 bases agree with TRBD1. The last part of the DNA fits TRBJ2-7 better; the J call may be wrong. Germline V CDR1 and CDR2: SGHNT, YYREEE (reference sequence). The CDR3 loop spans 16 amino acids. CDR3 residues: CASSIRDSLNSYEQYF. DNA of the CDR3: TGTGCCAGCAGCATTAGGGACAGCCTTAATTCCTACGAGCAGTACTTC.

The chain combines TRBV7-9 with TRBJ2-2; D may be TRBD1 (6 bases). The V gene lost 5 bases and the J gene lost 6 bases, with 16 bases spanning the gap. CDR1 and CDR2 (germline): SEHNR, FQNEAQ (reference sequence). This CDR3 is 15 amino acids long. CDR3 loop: CASSTRGQGSGELFF. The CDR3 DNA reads TGTGCCAGCAGCACCCGAGGGCAGGGGTCCGGGGAGCTGTTTTTT. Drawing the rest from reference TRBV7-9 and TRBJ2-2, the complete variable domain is DTGVSQNPRHKITKRGQNVTFRCDPISEHNRLYWYRQTLGQGPEFLTYFQNEAQLEKSRLLSDRFSAERPKGSFSTLEIQRTEQGDSAMYLCASSTRGQGSGELFFGEGSRLTVL.

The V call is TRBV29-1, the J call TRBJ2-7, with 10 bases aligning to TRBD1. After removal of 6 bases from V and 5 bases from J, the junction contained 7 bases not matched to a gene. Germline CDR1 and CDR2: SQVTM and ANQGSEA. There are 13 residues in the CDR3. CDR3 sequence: CSVETDRGHEQYF. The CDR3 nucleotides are TGCAGCGTCGAAACCGACAGGGGGCACGAGCAGTACTTC.

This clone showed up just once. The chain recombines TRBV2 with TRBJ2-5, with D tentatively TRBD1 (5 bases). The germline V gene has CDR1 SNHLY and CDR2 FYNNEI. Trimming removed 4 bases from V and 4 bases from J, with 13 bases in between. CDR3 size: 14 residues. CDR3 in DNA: TGTGCCAGCAGTGTAAGGGTCCAGGGAGAGACCCAGTACTTC. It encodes CASSVRVQGETQYF.

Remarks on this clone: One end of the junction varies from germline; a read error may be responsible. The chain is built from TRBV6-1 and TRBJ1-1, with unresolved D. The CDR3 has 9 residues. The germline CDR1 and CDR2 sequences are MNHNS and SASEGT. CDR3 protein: CASSSPLIF. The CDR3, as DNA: TGTGCCAGCAGTTCTCCGTTGATCTTT.

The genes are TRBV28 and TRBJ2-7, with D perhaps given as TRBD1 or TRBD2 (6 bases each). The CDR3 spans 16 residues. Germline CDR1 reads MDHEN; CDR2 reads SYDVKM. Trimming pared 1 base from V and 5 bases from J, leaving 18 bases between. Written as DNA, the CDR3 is TGTGCCAGCAGTTTATCGGGGGCTACTCTCGGGAACGAGCAGTACTTC. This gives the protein CASSLSGATLGNEQYF.

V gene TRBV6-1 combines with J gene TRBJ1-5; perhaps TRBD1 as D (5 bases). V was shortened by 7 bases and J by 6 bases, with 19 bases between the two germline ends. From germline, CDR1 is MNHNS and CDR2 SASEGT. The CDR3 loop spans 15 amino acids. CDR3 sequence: CASISGQGGFQPQHF. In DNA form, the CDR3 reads TGTGCCAGCATCAGCGGGCAGGGCGGTTTTCAGCCCCAGCATTTT.

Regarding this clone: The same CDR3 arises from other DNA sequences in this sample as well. Here the CDR3 reads CASSQVREKLFF. As DNA, the CDR3 is TGCGCCAGCAGCCAAGTGAGAGAAAAACTGTTTTTT. This chain connects TRBV4-1 to TRBJ1-4; D unclear. The CDR3 is made up of 12 amino acids. Trimming took 1 base from V and 8 from J, leaving 5 bases between them. Germline CDR1 and CDR2: MGHRA and YSYEKL.

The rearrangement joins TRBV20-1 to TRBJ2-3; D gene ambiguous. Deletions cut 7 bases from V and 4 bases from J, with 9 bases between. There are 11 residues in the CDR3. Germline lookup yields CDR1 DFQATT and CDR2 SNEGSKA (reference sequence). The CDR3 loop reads CSGRSSDTQYF. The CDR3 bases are TGCAGTGGAAGGTCGTCAGATACGCAGTATTTT.

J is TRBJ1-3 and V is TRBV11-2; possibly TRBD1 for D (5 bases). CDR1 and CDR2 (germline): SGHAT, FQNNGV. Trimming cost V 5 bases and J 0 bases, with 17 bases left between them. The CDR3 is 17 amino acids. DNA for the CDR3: TGTGCCAGCAGCATTACACGCCGGGGGACCTCTGGAAACACCATATATTTT. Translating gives CASSITRRGTSGNTIYF.

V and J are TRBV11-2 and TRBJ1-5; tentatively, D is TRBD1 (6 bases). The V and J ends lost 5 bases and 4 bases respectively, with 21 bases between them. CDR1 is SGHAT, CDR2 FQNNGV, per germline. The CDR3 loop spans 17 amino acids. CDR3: CASSPEAARGRNQPQHF. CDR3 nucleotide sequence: TGTGCCAGCAGCCCCGAAGCAGCTAGGGGGAGAAATCAGCCCCAGCATTTT.

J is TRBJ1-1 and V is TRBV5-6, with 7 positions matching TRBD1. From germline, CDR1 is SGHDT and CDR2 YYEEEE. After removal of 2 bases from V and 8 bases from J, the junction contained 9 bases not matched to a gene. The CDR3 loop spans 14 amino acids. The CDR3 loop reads CASSFLAGGIEAFF. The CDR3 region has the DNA TGTGCCAGCAGCTTTCTCGCAGGGGGGATCGAAGCTTTCTTT.

Written as DNA, the CDR3 is TGTGCCGCACGGTCCGGGGGACAGGGCTACACTGAAGCTTTCTTT. This translates into CAARSGGQGYTEAFF. V gene TRBV28 combines with J gene TRBJ1-1, with 9 bases matching TRBD1. J was trimmed by 3 bases and V by 11 bases; bases with no gene match: 13. The CDR3 extends over 15 amino acids. Looked up from germline, CDR1 is MDHEN and CDR2 is SYDVKM.

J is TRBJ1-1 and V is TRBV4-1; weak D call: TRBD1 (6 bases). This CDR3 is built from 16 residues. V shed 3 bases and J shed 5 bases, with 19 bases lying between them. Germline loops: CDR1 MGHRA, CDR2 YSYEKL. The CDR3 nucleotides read TGCGCCAGCAGCCAGACCTCTTTACAGGGAGGGACTGAAGCTTTCTTT. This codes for CASSQTSLQGGTEAFF.

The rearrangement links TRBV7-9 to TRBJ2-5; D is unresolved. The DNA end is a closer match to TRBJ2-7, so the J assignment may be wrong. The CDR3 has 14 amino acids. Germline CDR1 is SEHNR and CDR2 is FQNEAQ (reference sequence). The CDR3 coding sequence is TGTGCCAGCAGCTCGAATCCACAGATTAACGAGCAGTACTTC. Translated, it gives CASSSNPQINEQYF.

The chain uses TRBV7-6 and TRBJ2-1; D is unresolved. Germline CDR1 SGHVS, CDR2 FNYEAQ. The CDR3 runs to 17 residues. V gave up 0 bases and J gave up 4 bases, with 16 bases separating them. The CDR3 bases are TGTGCCAGCAGCTTAGCGCAGGCGTCTCTTCAATACAATGAGCAGTTCTTC. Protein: CASSLAQASLQYNEQFF.

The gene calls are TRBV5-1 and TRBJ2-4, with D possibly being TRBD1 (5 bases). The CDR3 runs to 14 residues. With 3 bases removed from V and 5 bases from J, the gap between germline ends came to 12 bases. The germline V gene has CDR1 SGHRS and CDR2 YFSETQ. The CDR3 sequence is CASSSSGIQNIQYF. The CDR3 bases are TGCGCCAGCAGCTCGTCAGGGATCCAAAACATTCAGTACTTC.

This CDR3 reads CASSLSVGDPHGYTF. The CDR3 DNA sequence: TGTGCCAGCTCGCTCTCGGTGGGAGATCCCCATGGCTACACCTTC. V usage is TRBV18 and J usage is TRBJ1-2; D is uncertain. CDR1 KGHSH and CDR2 LQKENI come from the germline V gene. V lost 6 bases and J 6 bases, leaving 20 bases between the germline ends. CDR3 length: 15 amino acids.

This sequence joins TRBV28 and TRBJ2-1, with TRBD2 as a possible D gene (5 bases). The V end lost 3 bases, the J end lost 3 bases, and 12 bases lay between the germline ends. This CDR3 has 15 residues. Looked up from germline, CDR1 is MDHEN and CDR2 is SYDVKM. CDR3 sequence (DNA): TGTGCCAGCAGTTTCGGCGGGCCGCTCTACAATGAGCAGTTCTTC. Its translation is CASSFGGPLYNEQFF.

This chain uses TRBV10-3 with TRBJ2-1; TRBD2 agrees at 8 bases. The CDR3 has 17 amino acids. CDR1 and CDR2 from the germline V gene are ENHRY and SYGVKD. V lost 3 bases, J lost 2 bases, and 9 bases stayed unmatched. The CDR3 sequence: CAISDYSGKLAYNEQFF. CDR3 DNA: TGTGCCATCAGTGACTATAGCGGGAAGCTCGCCTACAATGAGCAGTTCTTC.